The 8 T cell receptor beta chains below were found in one sample sequenced in a study of CD8 T cells in ankylosing spondylitis. One entry per CDR3 protein, called by TCRdb with MiXCR from the 5' RACE reads. This table holds a few hundred thousand distinct CDR3 sequences, roughly 20% found once. Sequencing input: blood, either unsorted or a sorted T cell fraction (not recorded which). Receptor source: a female donor with ankylosing spondylitis or in good health (not recorded which).

The J gene is TRBJ2-7, the V gene TRBV5-1, with D uncertain. CDR3 size: 13 residues. Trimming removed 4 bases at V and 3 bases at J, with 11 bases between. Germline lookup yields CDR1 SGHRS and CDR2 YFSETQ. The CDR3 nucleotides are TGCGCCAGCAGCCCTCGGGTCGACTACGAGCAGTACTTC. Its translation: CASSPRVDYEQYF.

This clonotype has only a few counts. The rearrangement joins TRBV7-2 to TRBJ1-2, with 7 bases aligning to TRBD1. V lost 5 bases and J lost 8; bases outside the gene matches: 8. The CDR3 totals 13 residues. Germline values: CDR1 SGHTA, CDR2 FQGNSA. The CDR3 DNA sequence: TGTGCCAGCAGCCCCAGGGGGGCGGGCGGCTACACCTTC. It codes for CASSPRGAGGYTF. Based on the CDR3 plus reference TRBV7-2 and TRBJ1-2, the full variable domain is GAGVSQSPSNKVTEKGKDVELRCDPISGHTALYWYRQSLGQGLEFLIYFQGNSAPDKSGLPSDRFSAERTGGSVSTLTIQRTQQEDSAVYLCASSPRGAGGYTFGSGTRLTVV.

The J gene is TRBJ2-3, the V gene TRBV2; the D is unclear. Trimming cost V 7 bases and J 2 bases, with 7 bases left between them. The germline V gene encodes CDR1 SNHLY and CDR2 FYNNEI. The CDR3 totals 12 residues. Here the CDR3 DNA reads TGTGCCAGCATGGAAATCACAGATACGCAGTATTTT. Amino acids: CASMEITDTQYF.

This clonotype was detected a few times. J is TRBJ2-7 and V is TRBV2, with D hard to call. Trimming cost V 8 bases and J 2 bases, with 7 bases left between them. This CDR3 region has 11 residues. The germline gives CDR1 SNHLY, CDR2 FYNNEI. The CDR3 region has the DNA TGTGCCAGCGGGTACGCCTACGAGCAGTACTTC. This encodes CASGYAYEQYF.

This clonotype has just a few counts. V is TRBV25-1 and J is TRBJ2-1, with D tentatively TRBD1 (6 bases). Trimming stripped 7 bases from V and 7 bases from J, with 17 bases between. Germline V gene data show CDR1 as MGHDK and CDR2 as SYGVNS. CDR3 length: 14 residues. CDR3 in amino acids: CASNDPGTLNEQFF. CDR3 bases: TGTGCCAGCAATGACCCCGGGACATTAAATGAGCAGTTCTTC.

There are a few counts of this clonotype. The chain is built from TRBV6-5 and TRBJ1-1; D gene uncertain. The V gene lost 2 bases and the J gene lost 4 bases, with 14 bases spanning the gap. The CDR3 extends over 15 amino acids. Per germline, CDR1 MNHEY and CDR2 SVGAGI. CDR3 sequence: CASSYGYGVSTEAFF. CDR3 sequence (DNA): TGTGCCAGCAGTTACGGGTATGGGGTCTCCACTGAAGCTTTCTTT.

This clonotype has just a few counts. The chain combines TRBV6-2 or TRBV6-3 with TRBJ2-7; the D gene is possibly TRBD1 (6 bases). The CDR3 contains 15 residues. Germline-derived CDR1 and CDR2 are MNHEY and SVGEGT. V was pared by 5 bases and J by 4 bases, with 18 bases between. The chain's CDR3 is CASSKRDKTIYEQYF. The CDR3, as DNA: TGTGCCAGCAGTAAGAGGGACAAGACGATATACGAGCAGTACTTC.

This clonotype was found a few times. J is TRBJ1-6 and V is TRBV24-1, with 9 positions matching TRBD1. The germline V gene encodes CDR1 KGHDR and CDR2 SFDVKD. V gave up 7 bases and J gave up 10 bases; unmatched junction bases: 7. The CDR3 runs 14 residues. The CDR3 loop reads CATSRTGVGSPLHF. For the CDR3, the DNA is TGTGCCACCAGCCGGACAGGGGTAGGGTCACCCCTCCACTTT.